The TCR beta chain described here comes from a study of glioma-infiltrating T cells. The overall study: Sequencing aimed for about 4.5- to 11-fold coverage of about a million peripheral T cells. Study-level points and caveats: Shared blood CDR3 signature motifs marked patients with low tissue-blood divergence. Above-expected tissue-blood divergence occurred in all gliomas, most in low-grade ones.

This clonotype was counted at least ten times. Its antigen remains unknown. TCR alpha and beta CDR3 regions were amplified from RNA using iRepertoire nested multiplex PCR. TCRdb independently ran MiXCR on the multiplex PCR reads; one entry per CDR3 protein. The data hold about 380,000 distinct CDR3 sequences, with 41% observed a single time. Sequenced: glioma tissue, nonneoplastic brain tissue, or PBMCs (not recorded which). The receptor comes from a human donor with low-grade glioma or glioblastoma, undergoing nonglioma brain surgery, or in good health (not recorded which).

CDR3 sequence (DNA): TGTGCCAGCAGTTCCTTCCAGCGAAATGGAGAAGCTTTCTTT. It specifies CASSSFQRNGEAFF. The rearrangement uses TRBV6-1 and TRBJ1-1; D uncertain. Germline V gene lookup returns CDR1 MNHNS and CDR2 SASEGT. The CDR3 covers 14 residues. V lost 5 bases and J lost 8, with 18 bases in between.